The present T cell receptor (beta chain) was sequenced within a study of blood T cells in healthy people across ages. This clonotype was observed many times. The second PCR ran 7 to 11 cycles with a sample-barcoded 5' primer and J-beta primers. TCRdb independently ran MiXCR on the 5' RACE reads; one entry per CDR3 protein. The sample lists about 780,000 distinct CDR3 sequences, about 42% occurring once. Caucasian, healthy and from Russia, the donors were aged between about 6 and 90. The sequenced sample consisted of blood. The sequence derives from an elderly man in good health.

The DNA of the CDR3 is TGTGCCAGCTTAGAAAACCTCTACGAGCAGTACTTC. Its translation is CASLENLYEQYF. The chain combines TRBV2 with TRBJ2-7; D unresolved. Germline values: CDR1 SNHLY, CDR2 FYNNEI. CDR3 size: 12 residues. V was shortened by 8 bases and J by 3 bases, with 11 bases between the two germline ends.